This is a list of T cell receptor beta chains from one sample in a study of shared clonotypes between healthy human individuals. TCRdb's table, derived via immunoSEQ multiplex PCR, lists solely in-frame clones and lacks some. The sample includes some 2,000,000 clones, under 97% seen only once; the top ten take roughly 0.13%. Sequencing input: naive CD4+ T cells sorted from blood. These receptors came from a young man in good health. Both conserved end residues are part of each CDR3. The D gene is left open where the match is weak. Where a row states a size, it is once, few, many or the class of an expanded clone; other rows omit it.

v_gene,j_gene,abundance,d_gene,CDR3aa,CDR3nt
TRBV6-6,TRBJ1-5,-,-,CASRPMGASNQPQHF,TGTGCCAGCAGACCAATGGGGGCAAGCAATCAGCCCCAGCATTTT
TRBV9,TRBJ2-2,-,TRBD1,CASSAGTGGLGTGELFF,TGTGCCAGCAGCGCCGGGACAGGGGGTTTGGGTACCGGGGAGCTGTTTTTT
TRBV6-1,TRBJ1-5,-,-,CASSEIQPQHF,TGTGCCAGCAGTGAAATTCAGCCCCAGCATTTT
TRBV4-1,TRBJ2-7,-,-,CASTPEWGDSYEQYF,TGCGCCAGCACCCCGGAATGGGGGGACTCCTACGAGCAGTACTTC
TRBV6-5,TRBJ2-7,-,TRBD2,CASSFGLAGGYEQYF,TGTGCCAGCAGTTTCGGACTAGCGGGAGGGTACGAGCAGTACTTC
TRBV30,TRBJ1-4,-,-,CAWTIQGNEKLFF,TGTGCCTGGACGATCCAGGGAAATGAAAAACTGTTTTTT
TRBV4-1,TRBJ1-6,once,TRBD1,CASSQEGRRGPNYNSPLHF,TGCGCCAGCAGCCAAGAAGGCCGGAGGGGGCCTAACTATAATTCACCCCTCCACTTT
TRBV4-1,TRBJ2-2,-,TRBD1,CATRRDRDTGELFF,TGCGCCACCCGGAGGGACAGGGACACCGGGGAGCTGTTTTTT
TRBV6-6,TRBJ2-7,-,-,CASSKGLATYEQYF,TGTGCCAGCAGCAAGGGACTTGCTACCTACGAGCAGTACTTC
TRBV5-1,TRBJ2-2,once,-,CASSLVGTGELFF,TGCGCCAGCAGCTTGGTAGGCACCGGGGAGCTGTTTTTT
TRBV12-5,TRBJ2-7,-,-,CASGLVLGDLSEQYF,TGTGCTAGTGGTTTGGTATTAGGGGATTTGAGCGAGCAGTACTTC
TRBV5-6,TRBJ2-6,-,-,CASSDSAGANVLTF,TGTGCCAGCAGCGACAGCGCTGGGGCCAACGTCCTGACTTTC
TRBV6-5,TRBJ1-3,-,-,CASKGRFSGNTIYF,TGTGCCAGCAAGGGTCGGTTCTCCGGAAACACCATATATTTT
TRBV29-1,TRBJ2-3,-,-,CSPWDRGADTQYF,TGCAGCCCCTGGGACCGCGGGGCAGATACGCAGTATTTT
TRBV7-2,TRBJ1-4,-,TRBD1,CASSRPGQGGEKLFF,TGTGCCAGCAGCCGACCGGGACAGGGTGGTGAAAAACTGTTTTTT
TRBV5-1,TRBJ2-7,-,-,CASSSLPGEDHEQYF,TGCGCCAGCAGCTCCCTCCCAGGGGAGGATCACGAGCAGTACTTC
TRBV19,TRBJ2-7,-,-,CASSRGWGDEQYF,TGTGCCAGTAGTAGGGGATGGGGAGACGAGCAGTACTTC
TRBV5-1,TRBJ2-2,-,-,CASSLEGPSGELFF,TGCGCCAGCAGCTTGGAGGGCCCCTCCGGGGAGCTGTTTTTT
TRBV10-3,TRBJ1-2,few,-,CAISADSNYGYTF,TGTGCCATCAGTGCGGACAGTAACTATGGCTACACCTTC
TRBV7-7,TRBJ1-6,-,-,CASRPGYNSPLHF,TGTGCTAGCCGGCCAGGGTATAATTCACCCCTCCACTTT
TRBV5-1,TRBJ1-5,-,-,CASSLGGGNQPQHF,TGCGCCAGCAGCTTGGGAGGGGGTAATCAGCCCCAGCATTTT
TRBV2,TRBJ2-5,-,TRBD1,CASSDGQGAETQYF,TGTGCCAGCAGTGACGGCCAGGGGGCGGAGACCCAGTACTTC
TRBV5-4,TRBJ2-7,once,-,CASSSPGLGAKYEQYF,TGTGCCAGCAGCTCCCCGGGTCTAGGGGCTAAGTACGAGCAGTACTTC
TRBV6-1,TRBJ2-5,-,TRBD1,CASSPRTGGQETQYF,TGTGCCAGCAGCCCTCGGACAGGGGGCCAAGAGACCCAGTACTTC
TRBV5-1,TRBJ2-1,-,-,CASSLGGPDNEQFF,TGCGCCAGCAGCTTGGGGGGGCCGGACAATGAGCAGTTCTTC
TRBV9,TRBJ2-3,-,-,CASSVSWSTDTQYF,TGTGCCAGCAGCGTTTCGTGGAGCACAGATACGCAGTATTTT
TRBV27,TRBJ2-7,-,TRBD2,CASSLSDGRSSYEQYF,TGTGCCAGCAGTTTATCGGACGGGAGGAGCTCCTACGAGCAGTACTTC
TRBV30,TRBJ2-3,-,TRBD2,CARRGGPVDTQYF,TGTGCCCGTCGGGGGGGGCCGGTGGATACGCAGTATTTT
TRBV19,TRBJ1-6,-,-,CASSPIAGSGSPLHF,TGTGCCAGTAGCCCCATTGCCGGTAGCGGTTCACCCCTCCACTTT
TRBV5-1,TRBJ1-3,-,TRBD1,CASSPNQGALPSGNTIYF,TGCGCCAGCAGCCCCAATCAGGGGGCCCTACCCTCTGGAAACACCATATATTTT
TRBV11-2,TRBJ1-1,-,-,CASSLGAGKNTEAFF,TGTGCCAGCAGCTTGGGCGCGGGAAAGAACACTGAAGCTTTCTTT